One sample yielded the 27 T cell receptor beta chains listed below, sequenced in a study of T-cell memory formation after mild COVID-19. In TCRdb, the 5' RACE reads were re-called with MiXCR into one record per CDR3 protein. The sample lists over 130,000 distinct CDR3 sequences, 11% to 15% occurring once. The sample was PBMCs or a T cell subset sorted from them (not recorded which). These receptors were obtained from an adult woman who had mild COVID-19 (a few samples of this study predate the infection). Cell type and time point are not known.

This clonotype was seen more than once but under ten times. The chain employs TRBV5-1 and TRBJ1-5, with D possibly matching TRBD1 (6 bases). The CDR3 is 15 amino acids. CDR1 SGHRS and CDR2 YFSETQ come from the germline V gene. V lost 2 bases and J lost 5, with 14 bases in between. The CDR3 sequence: CASSLGGDRHQPQHF. Written as DNA, the CDR3 is TGCGCCAGCAGCTTAGGGGGGGATCGGCATCAGCCCCAGCATTTT.

This chain joins TRBV5-6 and TRBJ1-1; D remains ambiguous. Trimming removed 4 bases from V and 4 bases from J, with 8 bases in between. The CDR3 runs to 12 residues. Germline values: CDR1 SGHDT, CDR2 YYEEEE. The CDR3 reads CASSAWVTEAFF. In DNA form, the CDR3 reads TGTGCCAGCAGCGCATGGGTCACTGAAGCTTTCTTT.

V is TRBV4-1 and J is TRBJ1-4; 9 bases align to TRBD1. This CDR3 region has 16 residues. Trimming removed 0 bases from V and 3 bases from J; junction bases left unmatched: 2. Germline CDR1 is MGHRA and CDR2 is YSYEKL. This chain's CDR3 is CASSQDGTGSNEKLFF. CDR3 DNA sequence: TGCGCCAGCAGCCAAGATGGGACAGGGTCTAATGAAAAACTGTTTTTT.

Only one count was recorded for this clonotype. V and J are TRBV7-6 and TRBJ2-3, with 9 bases lining up with TRBD2. The junction had 8 bases not matched to a gene; V was cut back by 0 bases and J by 4 bases. The CDR3 is 17 amino acids. Germline CDR1 SGHVS, CDR2 FNYEAQ. CDR3 sequence: CASSLAGGGAEADTQYF. The CDR3 DNA reads as TGTGCCAGCAGCTTAGCAGGCGGGGGGGCCGAGGCAGATACGCAGTATTTT.

The chain joins TRBV9 to TRBJ1-2; D is possibly TRBD1 (5 bases). Germline CDR1 reads SGDLS; CDR2 reads YYNGEE. V was pared by 7 bases and J by 4 bases, with 8 bases between. This CDR3 contains 11 residues. CDR3 coding DNA: TGTGCCAGCGGGGGGGGCTATGGCTACACCTTC. Amino acid sequence: CASGGGYGYTF.

The chain links TRBV20-1 to TRBJ1-1; TRBD1 matches 9 bases. The V segment lost 3 bases and the J segment 1 base; nucleotides outside the gene matches: 6. This CDR3 contains 15 residues. Germline V gene data show CDR1 as DFQATT and CDR2 as SNEGSKA (reference sequence). The CDR3 protein is CSARDPGQGNTEAFF. The CDR3 nucleotides read TGCAGTGCTAGGGACCCGGGACAGGGGAACACTGAAGCTTTCTTT.

This chain connects TRBV5-1 to TRBJ2-2, with 10 bases lining up with TRBD1. This CDR3 has 19 amino acids. Looked up from germline, CDR1 is SGHRS and CDR2 is YFSETQ. V lost 0 bases to trimming and J lost 1 base; unmatched junction nucleotides: 9. CDR3 sequence (DNA): TGCGCCAGCAGCTTGGAGTTCAGGACAGGGGGTTTGAACACCGGGGAGCTGTTTTTT. Translation gives CASSLEFRTGGLNTGELFF.

V and J are TRBV7-6 and TRBJ2-1, with 9 bases lining up with TRBD2. V was clipped by 5 bases and J by 4 bases; unmatched bases: 3. This CDR3 is 14 amino acids long. Germline V gene data show CDR1 as SGHVS and CDR2 as FNYEAQ. The CDR3, as DNA: TGTGCCAGCAGCCGGACTAGCGCGTACAATGAGCAGTTCTTC. Protein: CASSRTSAYNEQFF.

This clonotype turned up a few times. The chain couples TRBV5-1 to TRBJ2-3, with D perhaps TRBD2 (6 bases). The CDR3 sequence is 15 residues long. CDR1 and CDR2 (germline): SGHRS, YFSETQ. Trimming took off 7 bases at V and 2 bases at J, with 17 bases between the two ends. The CDR3 nucleotides read TGCGCCAGCCGCCTCGTGGGGGGACTCACAGATACGCAGTATTTT. Protein sequence: CASRLVGGLTDTQYF.

The CDR3 loop reads CSVEKGSYTEAFF. The CDR3 region has the DNA TGCAGCGTTGAAAAGGGTAGCTACACTGAAGCTTTCTTT. This rearrangement joins TRBV29-1 to TRBJ1-1; no reliable D call. In germline, CDR1 is SQVTM, CDR2 ANQGSEA. The CDR3 is 13 residues long. Trimming took off 2 bases at V and 3 bases at J, with 10 bases between the two ends.

The chain joins TRBV7-8 to TRBJ2-2; no firm D call. This CDR3 region has 15 residues. V lost 10 bases to trimming and J lost 2 bases, with 17 bases between them. Looked up from germline, CDR1 is SGHVS and CDR2 is FQNEAQ. CDR3 DNA sequence: TGTGCCACCTCCTGGAGCGCCACCAACACCGGGGAGCTGTTTTTT. Protein: CATSWSATNTGELFF. The full variable domain, completed using reference TRBV7-8 and TRBJ2-2, is GAGVSQSPRYKVAKRGQDVALRCDPISGHVSLFWYQQALGQGPEFLTYFQNEAQLDKSGLPSDRFFAERPEGSVSTLKIQRTQQEDSAVYLCATSWSATNTGELFFGEGSRLTVL.

This clonotype was observed at least ten times. The rearrangement uses TRBV20-1 and TRBJ1-5; the D is unclear. The CDR3 spans 13 residues. From germline, CDR1 is DFQATT and CDR2 SNEGSKA (reference sequence). V shed 6 bases and J shed 3 bases, with 12 bases lying between them. CDR3 nucleotides: TGCAGTGCCCTAGGGCCGTACAATCAGCCCCAGCATTTT. Amino acids: CSALGPYNQPQHF.

This clonotype has a handful of counts. The chain is built from TRBV7-6 and TRBJ2-7; possibly TRBD1 or TRBD2 for D (5 bases each). Germline-derived CDR1 and CDR2 are SGHVS and FNYEAQ. Trimming stripped 0 bases from V and 2 bases from J, with 11 bases between. The CDR3 loop spans 15 amino acids. The CDR3 here is CASSLAGWGTYEQYF. In nucleotides, the CDR3 is TGTGCCAGCAGCTTAGCGGGGTGGGGGACCTACGAGCAGTACTTC.

This clonotype has more than one count but fewer than ten. V and J are TRBV4-2 and TRBJ2-1, with TRBD2 matching 10 bases. CDR3 length: 17 residues. CDR1 LGHNA and CDR2 YNFKEQ come from the germline V gene. The V and J ends lost 0 bases and 2 bases, in that order; junction bases with no gene match: 4. CDR3 amino acids: CASSQERGLAAYNEQFF. CDR3 coding DNA: TGTGCCAGCAGCCAAGAACGAGGACTAGCGGCCTACAATGAGCAGTTCTTC.

V gene TRBV7-3 combines with J gene TRBJ2-3, with a possible D match to TRBD1 (6 bases). The V end lost 6 bases, the J end lost 6 bases, and 16 bases lay between the germline ends. The germline gives CDR1 SGHTA, CDR2 FQGTGA. There are 14 residues in the CDR3. CDR3 sequence: CASSFLTGLDTQYF. The CDR3 DNA sequence: TGTGCCAGCAGTTTTCTTACAGGGTTGGATACGCAGTATTTT.

This rearrangement joins TRBV12-3 or TRBV12-4 to TRBJ2-1, with 11 bases fitting TRBD2. The CDR3 has 14 residues. V shed 2 bases, J shed 6 bases, and the junction held 0 bases outside the gene matches. The CDR3 coding sequence is TGTGCCAGCAGTTTAACTAGCGGGGGCAATGAGCAGTTCTTC. Translated, it gives CASSLTSGGNEQFF.

In its sample, this clonotype was seen a few times. The chain combines TRBV4-3 with TRBJ2-3; 9 positions match TRBD1. The length of the CDR3 is 15 residues. Trimming cost V 1 base and J 6 bases; bases outside gene matches: 5. Germline V gene sequence: CDR1 LGHNA, CDR2 YSLEER. CDR3 sequence reads: CASSQGDRARDTQYF. The CDR3, as DNA: TGCGCCAGCAGCCAAGGGGACAGGGCGCGCGATACGCAGTATTTT.

This clonotype was recorded a few times. The V and J genes are TRBV25-1 and TRBJ2-7; 7 nucleotides align to TRBD2. This CDR3 spans 15 amino acids. V was pared by 3 bases and J by 10 bases, with 15 bases of the junction left unmatched. Germline V gene data show CDR1 as MGHDK and CDR2 as SYGVNS. The CDR3 sequence: CASSDRTSTLGPQYF. The CDR3 DNA reads TGTGCCAGCAGTGATCGGACTAGTACTCTGGGCCCCCAGTACTTC.

This clonotype occurred a few times. The chain combines TRBV12-3 or TRBV12-4 with TRBJ2-5; 8 bases match TRBD1. The V gene end was trimmed by 8 bases and the J gene end by 5 bases; junction bases not matched to a gene: 13. The CDR3 loop spans 15 amino acids. The DNA for the CDR3 is TGTGCCAGCTGGGGGACAGGCGCCTTGGGGGAGACCCAGTACTTC. The encoded protein is CASWGTGALGETQYF.

This clonotype was detected only a few times. The chain's CDR3 is CASSHGLAGGLETQYF. CDR3 bases: TGTGCCAGCAGTCACGGACTAGCGGGAGGGTTGGAGACCCAGTACTTC. This chain uses TRBV6-2 or TRBV6-3 with TRBJ2-5; 15 nucleotides agree with TRBD2. The V gene end was trimmed by 5 bases and the J gene end by 5 bases; junction bases not matched to a gene: 6. The CDR3 is made up of 16 amino acids. Germline V gives CDR1 MNHEY, CDR2 SVGEGT.

There are many counts of this clonotype. V gene TRBV13 combines with J gene TRBJ2-3; 8 nucleotides align to TRBD2. CDR1 PRHDT and CDR2 FYEKMQ come from the germline V gene (reference sequence). V lost 5 bases, J lost 3 bases, and 10 bases stayed unmatched. This CDR3 is 16 amino acids long. As DNA, the CDR3 is TGTGCCAGCAGCCCGCAGGGCGGGAGGTGGACAGATACGCAGTATTTT. Translating it yields CASSPQGGRWTDTQYF.

J is TRBJ2-1 and V is TRBV21-1; the DNA was not compared with TRBD1, the D call given in the table. TRBV21-1 is a documented pseudogene. This CDR3 comprises 17 residues. The CDR3: CASSKRRADRGRNEQFF. In nucleotides, the CDR3 is TGTGCCAGCAGCAAAAGGAGGGCGGACAGGGGTAGGAATGAGCAGTTCTTC.

This chain uses TRBV12-3 or TRBV12-4 with TRBJ2-7; possible D gene TRBD2, 6 bases. V lost 0 bases, J lost 4 bases, and 13 bases lay in between. The CDR3 is 15 amino acids. DNA for the CDR3: TGTGCCAGCAGTTTAGCGGGAGGTGGTCTATACGAGCAGTACTTC. Protein: CASSLAGGGLYEQYF.

V and J are TRBV12-3 or TRBV12-4 and TRBJ1-2, with D hard to call. V gave up 6 bases and J gave up 3 bases, with 17 bases separating them. The CDR3 length is 15 residues. CDR3 amino acids: CASRPSGGLDYGYTF. The DNA of the CDR3 is TGTGCCAGCAGACCATCGGGAGGGCTGGACTATGGCTACACCTTC.

This clonotype was observed at least ten times. The chain has TRBV4-2 and TRBJ2-1; perhaps TRBD1 as D (6 bases). V was pared by 0 bases and J by 4 bases, with 13 bases between. Germline V CDR1 and CDR2: LGHNA, YNFKEQ. CDR3 length equals 16 residues. The CDR3 DNA reads as TGTGCCAGCAGCCAAGAACCTCCGGACAGTTACAATGAGCAGTTCTTC. Amino acid sequence: CASSQEPPDSYNEQFF.

In this sample, this clonotype turned up a few times. V gene TRBV25-1 combines with J gene TRBJ1-1; D is perhaps TRBD1 (6 bases). The V and J ends lost 3 bases and 4 bases respectively, with 15 bases between them. CDR3 length: 15 amino acids. Germline-derived CDR1 and CDR2 are MGHDK and SYGVNS. CDR3 nucleotide sequence: TGTGCCAGCAGTGACTGGGGGGCGCCTAGCACTGAAGCTTTCTTT. It codes for CASSDWGAPSTEAFF.

This clonotype has only a few counts. The chain couples TRBV4-2 to TRBJ2-7; D unclear. The V end lost 0 bases, the J end lost 2 bases, and 11 bases lay between the germline ends. Germline V lookup: CDR1 LGHNA, CDR2 YNFKEQ. The CDR3 consists of 15 residues. Here the CDR3 reads CASSQEQTAAYEQYF. CDR3 DNA: TGTGCCAGCAGCCAAGAACAGACGGCTGCCTACGAGCAGTACTTC.